The clone carrying this T cell receptor (beta chain) was counted between two and nine times. Trimming left V 3 bases short and J 7 bases short, with 9 bases between. There are 13 residues in the CDR3. Method: immunoSEQ multiplex PCR; TCRdb's copy keeps in-frame clones and lacks some. The table records approximately 250,000 clones, 75% to 85% of them present only once. This sample is drawn from a study of blood T cell repertoires in COVID-19. The chain has TRBV12-3 or TRBV12-4 and TRBJ1-4; unclear D gene. This clonotype originated in a man in his forties or fifties with COVID-19, enrolled during active disease. Sequencing was done on a sample of peripheral blood. Here the CDR3 DNA reads TGTGCCAGCAGTTTTGACGCGGGTGAAAAACTGTTTTTT. Residues: CASSFDAGEKLFF.